One sample yielded the 10 T cell receptor beta chains listed below, sequenced in a study of regulatory T cells in long-lasting Graves disease. The time point was: persistent/refractory GD, antithyroid drugs over 5 years with positive TRAb. Generation of the TCR library employed RNA extracted from PBMCs. HTBI primers from iRepertoire and Arm-PCR of CDR3 regions yielded the TCR beta libraries. Each CDR3 protein is one row after TCRdb ran MiXCR on the multiplex PCR reads. In the table there are approximately 440,000 distinct CDR3 sequences, about 20% of which are singletons. The specimen was peripheral blood mononuclear cells (PBMCs), collected when the disease was refractory, from a patient treated with antithyroid drugs. These receptors all come from a female donor with Graves disease.

The rearrangement joins TRBV6-1 to TRBJ1-1; D unresolved. The CDR3 totals 12 residues. The germline V and J ends were trimmed by 4 bases and 8 bases, with 11 bases remaining between them. CDR1 is MNHNS, CDR2 SASEGT, per germline. As DNA, the CDR3 is TGTGCCAGCAGTGCACTCGGCGAGGAAGCTTTCTTT. It codes for CASSALGEEAFF.

Ten or more counts support this clonotype. This rearrangement joins TRBV6-1 to TRBJ1-2, with a possible D match to TRBD1 (6 bases). Germline CDR1 and CDR2: MNHNS and SASEGT. The V end was cut by 7 bases, the J end by 0 bases, with 12 bases between. This CDR3 spans 14 amino acids. The CDR3 loop is CASKQQGSNYGYTF. The CDR3 bases are TGTGCCAGCAAACAACAGGGTTCTAACTATGGCTACACCTTC.

A word on this clonotype: The junction differs from germline at one of its ends, possibly a read error. The DNA of the CDR3 is TGTGCCAGCAGCTCACACAGTTATGGCCACACCTTC. This sequence encodes CASSSHSYGHTF. The chain carries TRBV7-2 and TRBJ1-2; D gene unclear. This CDR3 has 12 residues. Looked up from germline, CDR1 is SGHTA and CDR2 is FQGNSA.

This clonotype was seen many times. The V gene is TRBV20-1, the J gene TRBJ2-5; TRBD2 matches at 13 bases. CDR3 size: 18 residues. With V trimmed by 4 bases and J by 5 bases, 16 bases remained unmatched. Germline CDR1 is DFQATT and CDR2 is SNEGSKA (reference sequence). CDR3 DNA sequence: TGCAGTGCTAAAACATTGACCGGGACTAGCGGGACCCGGGAGACCCAGTACTTC. This encodes CSAKTLTGTSGTRETQYF.

The table lists this clonotype with a count of one. The J gene is TRBJ2-7, the V gene TRBV5-1; D ambiguous. CDR3 size: 15 residues. Germline CDR1 SGHRS, CDR2 YFSETQ. V gave up 4 bases and J gave up 3 bases, with 17 bases separating them. The CDR3 is CASSRIDALGYEQYF. DNA for the CDR3: TGCGCCAGCAGCCGAATCGACGCTCTTGGCTACGAGCAGTACTTC. Full variable domain (remainder filled in from reference TRBV5-1 and TRBJ2-7): KAGVTQTPRYLIKTRGQQVTLSCSPISGHRSVSWYQQTPGQGLQFLFEYFSETQRNKGNFPGRFSGRQFSNSRSEMNVSTLELGDSALYLCASSRIDALGYEQYFGPGTRLTVT.

This clonotype has a count of ten or more. This chain uses TRBV5-6 with TRBJ2-5, with 10 bases aligning to TRBD2. The CDR3 sequence is 19 residues long. V dropped 2 bases and J dropped 5; count of bases not matched to a gene: 18. CDR1 is SGHDT and CDR2 is YYEEEE in the germline V gene. CDR3 in DNA: TGTGCCAGCAGCTTCCGGCTAGCGGGAGATACGGTTGCCAGGGAGACCCAGTACTTC. It codes for CASSFRLAGDTVARETQYF.

The chain uses TRBV7-2 and TRBJ1-1, with D perhaps TRBD1 (6 bases). Germline V CDR1 and CDR2: SGHTA, FQGNSA. CDR3 length: 17 residues. V was pared by 5 bases and J by 0 bases, with 19 bases between. The CDR3 sequence: CASSPGLLDSLNTEAFF. CDR3 sequence (DNA): TGTGCCAGCAGCCCCGGACTCCTGGACAGTCTGAACACTGAAGCTTTCTTT.

The genes are TRBV20-1 and TRBJ1-2, with D perhaps matching TRBD1 (5 bases). CDR3 length: 17 amino acids. V lost 6 bases to trimming and J lost 7 bases, with 30 bases between them. Germline CDR1 reads DFQATT; CDR2 reads SNEGSKA (reference sequence). This CDR3 reads CSAPVEGSPVGARGYTF. In DNA form, the CDR3 reads TGCAGTGCCCCGGTGGAGGGATCCCCGGTTGGGGCGCGTGGCTACACCTTC.

The J gene is TRBJ1-1, the V gene TRBV18; 7 nucleotides line up with TRBD1. J lost 1 base, V lost 5 bases, and 4 bases had no gene match. CDR3 length: 14 residues. Germline V lookup: CDR1 KGHSH, CDR2 LQKENI. CDR3 sequence reads: CASSGRQGNTEAFF. As DNA, the CDR3 is TGTGCCAGCTCAGGCCGACAGGGGAACACTGAAGCTTTCTTT.

The chain carries TRBV24-1 and TRBJ2-7, with TRBD2 matching over 7 bases. CDR3 size: 16 residues. CDR1 and CDR2 from the germline V gene are KGHDR and SFDVKD. Trimming took 5 bases from V and 0 from J; bases not matched to a gene: 9. CDR3: CATSVPGLVFSYEQYF. CDR3 DNA sequence: TGTGCCACCAGTGTCCCTGGACTAGTTTTCTCCTACGAGCAGTACTTC.